A single sample is the source of the 18 T cell receptor beta chains below, sequenced in a study of OX40 agonist ivuxolimab in advanced cancers. Sequencing used immunoSEQ multiplex PCR; TCRdb keeps in-frame clones, though not all of them. The data hold tens of thousands of clones, with roughly 90% observed a single time. The sample consisted of CD4+ or CD8+ T cells sorted from blood, taken in a trial of the OX40 agonist ivuxolimab. The receptor set was obtained from an adult with an advanced solid tumor such as melanoma, head and neck, liver or kidney cancer.

The rearrangement uses TRBV11-2 and TRBJ2-3, with D perhaps matching TRBD1 (5 bases). The CDR3 is made up of 15 amino acids. Germline CDR1 is SGHAT and CDR2 is FQNNGV. The V gene lost 3 bases and the J gene lost 1 base, with 11 bases spanning the gap. The CDR3 coding sequence is TGTGCCAGCAGCTTGGGGCGTTTGGGCACAGATACGCAGTATTTT. This translates into CASSLGRLGTDTQYF.

This chain links TRBV29-1 with TRBJ2-1, with 9 positions matching TRBD1. Germline V gives CDR1 SQVTM, CDR2 ANQGSEA. V shed 4 bases, J shed 3 bases, and the junction held 1 base outside the gene matches. The CDR3 runs to 13 residues. The CDR3 here is CSVGGQGYNEQFF. CDR3 DNA: TGCAGCGTTGGGGGACAGGGCTACAATGAGCAGTTCTTC.

This chain joins TRBV2 and TRBJ1-1; no clear D. The length of the CDR3 is 14 residues. Germline V CDR1 and CDR2: SNHLY, FYNNEI. V was shortened by 6 bases and J by 2 bases, with 13 bases between the two germline ends. The CDR3 here is CASRFWLSNTEAFF. In DNA form, the CDR3 reads TGTGCCAGCAGGTTTTGGCTTTCTAACACTGAAGCTTTCTTT. The full variable domain, completed using reference TRBV2 and TRBJ1-1, is EPEVTQTPSHQVTQMGQEVILRCVPISNHLYFYWYRQILGQKVEFLVSFYNNEISEKSEIFDDQFSVERPDGSNFTLKIRSTKLEDSAMYFCASRFWLSNTEAFFGQGTRLTVV.

This clone has a single count. This chain uses TRBV7-9 with TRBJ2-3; 9 bases are a match to TRBD1. V shed 3 bases and J 4 bases; nucleotides not matched to a gene: 8. This CDR3 spans 16 amino acids. Germline V gene sequence: CDR1 SEHNR, CDR2 FQNEAQ (reference sequence). CDR3 region: CASSFLPGQGPDTQYF. DNA of the CDR3: TGTGCCAGCAGCTTTTTACCGGGACAGGGTCCAGATACGCAGTATTTT.

This clone was recorded a few times. J is TRBJ1-5 and V is TRBV30, with 9 bases matching TRBD1. The CDR3 covers 16 residues. The germline CDR1 and CDR2 sequences are GTSNPN and SVGIG (reference sequence). Trimming removed 5 bases from V and 4 bases from J; junction bases left unmatched: 12. CDR3 DNA sequence: TGTGCCTGGGCTCCCCTTACGGGACAGGGAAATCAGCCCCAGCATTTT. Its translation: CAWAPLTGQGNQPQHF.

V is TRBV13 and J is TRBJ2-3; TRBD1 might be the D (5 bases). CDR1 is PRHDT and CDR2 is FYEKMQ in the germline V gene (reference sequence). Trimming cost V 4 bases and J 2 bases, with 13 bases left between them. The CDR3 runs to 15 residues. The DNA of the CDR3 is TGTGCCAGCAGCTCACTCAGGGCGCCCACAGATACGCAGTATTTT. Protein: CASSSLRAPTDTQYF.

This rearrangement joins TRBV5-5 to TRBJ1-1; D gene ambiguous. Trimming left V 3 bases short and J 4 bases short, with 13 bases between. The CDR3 extends over 14 amino acids. Germline V gene lookup returns CDR1 SGHKS and CDR2 YYEKEE (reference sequence). The CDR3 protein is CASSSVGSTTEAFF. For the CDR3, the DNA is TGTGCCAGCAGCTCGGTAGGCTCTACCACTGAAGCTTTCTTT.

V usage is TRBV7-9 and J usage is TRBJ2-1, with a weak D call TRBD1 (6 bases). Germline V gives CDR1 SEHNR, CDR2 FQNEAQ (reference sequence). There are 15 residues in the CDR3. The V end was cut by 5 bases, the J end by 0 bases, with 11 bases between. This chain's CDR3 is CASSPPGASYNEQFF. As DNA, the CDR3 is TGTGCCAGCAGCCCCCCAGGGGCCTCCTACAATGAGCAGTTCTTC.

The V gene is TRBV7-9, the J gene TRBJ2-2, with 8 bases matching TRBD2. Trimming removed 3 bases from V and 5 bases from J; junction bases left unmatched: 5. The CDR3 covers 15 residues. Germline CDR1 SEHNR, CDR2 FQNEAQ (reference sequence). CDR3 loop: CASSLAGGRTGELFF. DNA for the CDR3: TGTGCCAGCAGCTTGGCGGGAGGACGTACCGGGGAGCTGTTTTTT.

The chain combines TRBV5-1 with TRBJ2-7, with TRBD1 as a possible D gene (5 bases). Trimming removed 0 bases from V and 3 bases from J, with 13 bases in between. The CDR3 contains 15 residues. The germline V gene encodes CDR1 SGHRS and CDR2 YFSETQ. The CDR3 DNA sequence: TGCGCCAGCAGCTTGGAAGGACAACCCCACTACGAGCAGTACTTC. Translating gives CASSLEGQPHYEQYF.

The DNA of the CDR3 is TGTGCCATCAGTCCGACAGGGAACTATGGCTACACCTTC. This gives the protein CAISPTGNYGYTF. This chain links TRBV10-3 with TRBJ1-2; the match to TRBD1 covers 7 bases. The germline gives CDR1 ENHRY, CDR2 SYGVKD. The CDR3 consists of 13 residues. The ends lost 5 bases at V and 2 bases at J; junction bases unmatched: 2.

V is TRBV15 and J is TRBJ2-3, with D maybe TRBD1 (5 bases). This CDR3 spans 17 amino acids. V was pared by 0 bases and J by 2 bases, with 15 bases between. Per the germline V gene, CDR1 is LNHNV and CDR2 is YYDKDF (reference sequence). CDR3 region: CATSRDRADTFTDTQYF. CDR3 bases: TGTGCCACCAGCAGAGATCGGGCGGACACTTTCACAGATACGCAGTATTTT.

The chain links TRBV5-1 to TRBJ2-7, with 7 bases matching TRBD1. Germline V gives CDR1 SGHRS, CDR2 YFSETQ. The CDR3 contains 16 residues. V shed 0 bases and J 0 bases; nucleotides not matched to a gene: 6. In DNA, the CDR3 is TGCGCCAGCAGCTTGGCTGGGACAGATTACTCCTACGAGCAGTACTTC. Its translation is CASSLAGTDYSYEQYF.

The chain combines TRBV18 with TRBJ1-2; 12 bases match TRBD1. The CDR3 covers 16 residues. J was trimmed by 4 bases and V by 2 bases; bases with no gene match: 5. The V gene's germline CDR1 is KGHSH and CDR2 LQKENI. The CDR3 coding sequence is TGTGCCAGCTCACCAATGGGGACAGGGGGCAGCTATGGCTACACCTTC. It yields the protein CASSPMGTGGSYGYTF. Supplemented by reference TRBV18 and TRBJ1-2, the full variable domain reads NAGVMQNPRHLVRRRGQEARLRCSPMKGHSHVYWYRQLPEEGLKFMVYLQKENIIDESGMPKERFSAEFPKEGPSILRIQQVVRGDSAAYFCASSPMGTGGSYGYTFGSGTRLTVV.

V is TRBV11-2 and J is TRBJ2-3; 8 bases line up with TRBD2. After removal of 0 bases from V and 5 bases from J, the junction contained 10 bases not matched to a gene. Germline CDR1 and CDR2: SGHAT and FQNNGV. The CDR3 consists of 17 residues. CDR3 nucleotides: TGTGCCAGCAGCTTAGAGGTCGGGCGGGGGGCGAAAGATACGCAGTATTTT. Protein sequence: CASSLEVGRGAKDTQYF.

The V call is TRBV5-6, the J call TRBJ2-7; D is tentatively TRBD1 or TRBD2 (5 bases each). Germline lookup yields CDR1 SGHDT and CDR2 YYEEEE. The CDR3 has 16 residues. The V gene lost 1 base and the J gene lost 0 bases, with 14 bases spanning the gap. CDR3 in amino acids: CASSLFQYGGSYEQYF. The CDR3 region has the DNA TGTGCCAGCAGCTTGTTTCAATATGGGGGCTCCTACGAGCAGTACTTC.

This chain uses TRBV11-1 with TRBJ1-2; unclear D gene. This CDR3 has 15 residues. CDR1 and CDR2 from the germline V gene are SGHAT and FQDESV (reference sequence). The V end was cut by 3 bases, the J end by 6 bases, with 17 bases between. CDR3 coding DNA: TGTGCCAGCAGCTTCGGCGGAGGCCTATTCCATGGCTACACCTTC. Protein product: CASSFGGGLFHGYTF.

Only one count was recorded for this clone. The chain has TRBV4-2 and TRBJ2-7; TRBD1 matches at 9 bases. This CDR3 is 13 amino acids long. The germline CDR1 and CDR2 sequences are LGHNA and YNFKEQ. Unmatched junction bases numbered 0, after V lost 1 base and J lost 5 bases. CDR3 amino acids: CASSQGQGDEQYF. The CDR3 bases are TGTGCCAGCAGCCAAGGACAGGGGGACGAGCAGTACTTC.